The 20 T cell receptor beta chains reported below all come from one sample, sequenced in a study of control samples from healthy donors and cancer patients. Here immunoSEQ multiplex PCR was the method, and the copy in TCRdb shows in-frame clones only, minus some. The table lists some 120,000 clones, 80% to 90% of them singletons, with 9% to 13% in the top ten. Sequencing input: blood. All receptors come from a man aged 25-40 years in good health.

This clone occurred once. The chain couples TRBV4-1 to TRBJ1-5, with TRBD1 matching 7 bases. There are 17 residues in the CDR3. Germline loops: CDR1 MGHRA, CDR2 YSYEKL. The V segment lost 1 base and the J segment 2 bases; nucleotides outside the gene matches: 8. The CDR3 loop is CASSQGQGARGNQPQHF. The CDR3 DNA follows: TGCGCCAGCAGCCAAGGACAGGGTGCTAGGGGCAATCAGCCCCAGCATTTT.

The rearrangement joins TRBV5-4 to TRBJ1-1; maybe TRBD1 (5 bases). Germline V gives CDR1 SGHNT, CDR2 YYREEE (reference sequence). The CDR3 consists of 14 residues. The V end was cut by 1 base, the J end by 1 base, with 8 bases between. The CDR3 loop is CASSLYGANTEAFF. In DNA, the CDR3 is TGTGCCAGCAGCTTGTATGGGGCGAACACTGAAGCTTTCTTT.

The V and J genes are TRBV5-1 and TRBJ1-5; D is unresolved. The CDR3 has 16 amino acids. Germline CDR1 reads SGHRS; CDR2 reads YFSETQ. V lost 4 bases and J 0 bases, leaving 14 bases between the germline ends. The CDR3: CASSPDGLYSNQPQHF. DNA of the CDR3: TGCGCCAGCAGCCCGGACGGACTCTATAGCAATCAGCCCCAGCATTTT.

This chain uses TRBV7-8 with TRBJ1-5; unclear D gene. CDR1 is SGHVS and CDR2 is FQNEAQ in the germline V gene. V dropped 1 base and J dropped 2 bases, with 9 bases sitting between them. The length of the CDR3 is 15 residues. CDR3: CASSLEWVGNQPQHF. CDR3 coding DNA: TGTGCCAGCAGCTTAGAATGGGTTGGCAATCAGCCCCAGCATTTT.

This clone was counted a single time. The CDR3 DNA follows: TGTGCCAGCAGGGGGAGCTCCTATAATTCACCCCTCCACTTT. Translated: CASRGSSYNSPLHF. This chain links TRBV2 with TRBJ1-6; D uncertain. V was clipped by 6 bases and J by 0 bases, with 6 bases between them. In germline, CDR1 is SNHLY, CDR2 FYNNEI. The length of the CDR3 is 14 residues.

This clone was found a few times. The chain uses TRBV19 and TRBJ1-6; 7 bases fit TRBD1. V lost 4 bases and J lost 4; bases outside the gene matches: 4. This CDR3 contains 15 residues. Germline values: CDR1 LNHDA, CDR2 SQIVND (reference sequence). This CDR3 is CASSKGGSYNSPLHF. In DNA form, the CDR3 reads TGTGCCAGTAGTAAAGGGGGCAGTTATAATTCACCCCTCCACTTT.

Notes on this clone: Other nucleotide sequences from this sample produce the same CDR3. The V and J genes are TRBV19 and TRBJ1-1; maybe TRBD1 (6 bases). The CDR3 totals 14 residues. Looked up from germline, CDR1 is LNHDA and CDR2 is SQIVND (reference sequence). V shed 1 base and J shed 2 bases, with 8 bases lying between them. The CDR3 nucleotides are TGTGCCAGTAGTATAGCCAGGGGAAACACTGAAGCTTTCTTT. The encoded protein is CASSIARGNTEAFF.

The chain employs TRBV3-1 (or the pseudogene TRBV3-2) and TRBJ1-1; the D is unclear. From germline, CDR1 is LGHDT and CDR2 YNNKEL (reference sequence). The CDR3 totals 13 residues. V gave up 2 bases and J gave up 8 bases, with 12 bases separating them. The CDR3 loop reads CASSQIGGLEAFF. The CDR3 region has the DNA TGTGCCAGCAGCCAAATAGGCGGGCTAGAAGCTTTCTTT.

CDR3 nucleotides: TGCAGTGCTAGGGGGGGAAGCGAGCAGTACGTC. As protein: CSARGGSEQYV. The J gene is TRBJ2-7, the V gene TRBV20-1; tentative D call: TRBD2 (6 bases). The V gene's germline CDR1 is DFQATT and CDR2 SNEGSKA (reference sequence). Trimming removed 3 bases from V and 6 bases from J, with 9 bases in between. The CDR3 length is 11 residues.

This clone was detected only once. The chain joins TRBV10-2 to TRBJ1-4, with D tentatively TRBD1 (5 bases). The CDR3 runs 14 residues. V was shortened by 6 bases and J by 6 bases, with 14 bases between the two germline ends. From germline, CDR1 is WSHSY and CDR2 SAAADI. CDR3 residues: CASRRRGGDEKLFF. CDR3 bases: TGCGCCAGCAGGAGACGGGGCGGGGATGAAAAACTGTTTTTT.

The chain carries TRBV12-2 and TRBJ1-4; TRBD1, the table's D call, was not compared with the DNA. TRBV12-2 is deemed a pseudogene. CDR3 length: 15 residues. The CDR3 nucleotides read TGTGCAAGTCGCTTAAAGGGACAGGACCCTGAAAAACTGTTTTTT. Amino acids: CASRLKGQDPEKLFF.

This clone occurred once. The rearrangement uses TRBV19 and TRBJ2-1; tentatively, D is TRBD1 (6 bases). V gave up 5 bases and J gave up 5 bases, with 13 bases separating them. Germline V lookup: CDR1 LNHDA, CDR2 SQIVND (reference sequence). This CDR3 is built from 14 residues. CDR3 residues: CASSRLGQHNEQFF. The CDR3 nucleotides read TGTGCCAGTAGTCGCCTCGGACAGCACAATGAGCAGTTCTTC. The full variable domain, its missing parts supplied by reference TRBV19 and TRBJ2-1, is DGGITQSPKYLFRKEGQNVTLSCEQNLNHDAMYWYRQDPGQGLRLIYYSQIVNDFQKGDIAEGYSVSREKKESFPLTVTSAQKNPTAFYLCASSRLGQHNEQFFGPGTRLTVL.

The chain combines TRBV14 with TRBJ2-1; 13 bases are shared with TRBD2. CDR3 length: 17 amino acids. The V gene's germline CDR1 is SGHDN and CDR2 FVKESK. The trim removed 3 bases at V and 6 bases at J, leaving 8 bases unmatched. This CDR3 reads CASSQLLGLAGLNEQFF. The CDR3 nucleotides are TGTGCCAGCAGCCAGCTGCTGGGACTAGCGGGGCTCAATGAGCAGTTCTTC.

This chain connects TRBV27 to TRBJ1-1; D is undetermined. The CDR3 is 15 residues long. Deletions cut 9 bases from V and 0 bases from J, with 17 bases between. CDR1 and CDR2 from the germline V gene are MNHEY and SMNVEV (reference sequence). The CDR3 DNA reads TGTGCCAGTTCCTCCGCGGCAGGCATGAACACTGAAGCTTTCTTT. Translated, it gives CASSSAAGMNTEAFF.

The J gene is TRBJ1-5, the V gene TRBV30, with D possibly TRBD1 on 5 matching bases. The CDR3 is 13 residues long. Germline CDR1 and CDR2: GTSNPN and SVGIG (reference sequence). V gave up 2 bases and J gave up 4 bases, with 9 bases separating them. The CDR3, as DNA: TGTGCCTGGAGTACTAGGGGAAATCAGCCCCAGCATTTT. It is translated as CAWSTRGNQPQHF.

The chain has TRBV5-1 and TRBJ1-1; D perhaps matches TRBD1 (5 bases). Germline loops: CDR1 SGHRS, CDR2 YFSETQ. Trimming took off 6 bases at V and 4 bases at J, with 13 bases between the two ends. This CDR3 has 13 residues. CDR3 in DNA: TGCGCCAGCACAGGGAGGCTGGGCACTGAAGCTTTCTTT. Translation: CASTGRLGTEAFF. The variable domain in full, with the rest retrieved from reference TRBV5-1 and TRBJ1-1, is KAGVTQTPRYLIKTRGQQVTLSCSPISGHRSVSWYQQTPGQGLQFLFEYFSETQRNKGNFPGRFSGRQFSNSRSEMNVSTLELGDSALYLCASTGRLGTEAFFGQGTRLTVV.

This chain connects TRBV11-3 to TRBJ2-7; no reliable D call. This CDR3 has 13 amino acids. V was clipped by 4 bases and J by 1 base, with 8 bases between them. Germline loops: CDR1 SGHNT, CDR2 YENEEA. The CDR3 spells CASSSDISYEQYF. Here the CDR3 DNA reads TGTGCCAGCAGCTCTGACATTTCCTACGAGCAGTACTTC.

The chain employs TRBV10-3 and TRBJ2-1, with 12 positions matching TRBD2. V shed 2 bases and J 6 bases; nucleotides not matched to a gene: 2. This CDR3 contains 15 residues. Germline values: CDR1 ENHRY, CDR2 SYGVKD. CDR3 residues: CAISELAGGANEQFF. The DNA for the CDR3 is TGTGCCATCAGTGAGCTAGCGGGGGGGGCCAATGAGCAGTTCTTC.

The chain links TRBV7-9 to TRBJ2-1; 9 positions match TRBD1. Germline CDR1 is SEHNR and CDR2 is FQNEAQ (reference sequence). Trimming took 6 bases from V and 2 from J; bases not matched to a gene: 5. This CDR3 contains 15 residues. The CDR3 coding sequence is TGTGCCAGCAGACCAGGGACAGGGACCTACAATGAGCAGTTCTTC. Protein product: CASRPGTGTYNEQFF.

The chain has TRBV18 and TRBJ1-2; D is possibly TRBD1 (5 bases). Trimming pared 6 bases from V and 4 bases from J, leaving 18 bases between. This CDR3 has 15 residues. Germline CDR1 is KGHSH and CDR2 is LQKENI. The CDR3 here is CASSSGGREGYGYTF. In nucleotides, the CDR3 is TGTGCCAGCTCCTCCGGCGGCAGGGAGGGCTATGGCTACACCTTC. The full variable domain, its missing parts supplied by reference TRBV18 and TRBJ1-2, is NAGVMQNPRHLVRRRGQEARLRCSPMKGHSHVYWYRQLPEEGLKFMVYLQKENIIDESGMPKERFSAEFPKEGPSILRIQQVVRGDSAAYFCASSSGGREGYGYTFGSGTRLTVV.